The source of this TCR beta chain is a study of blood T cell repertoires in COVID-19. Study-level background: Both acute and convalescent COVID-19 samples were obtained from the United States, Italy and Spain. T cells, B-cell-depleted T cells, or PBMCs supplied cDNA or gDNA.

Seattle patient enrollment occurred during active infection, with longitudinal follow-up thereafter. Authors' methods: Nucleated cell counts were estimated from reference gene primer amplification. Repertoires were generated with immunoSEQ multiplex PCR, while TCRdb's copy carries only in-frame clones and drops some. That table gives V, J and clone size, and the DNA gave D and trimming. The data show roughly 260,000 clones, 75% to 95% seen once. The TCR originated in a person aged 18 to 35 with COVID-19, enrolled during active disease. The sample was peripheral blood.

CDR3: CASSLPGQRFYEQYF. The CDR3 DNA sequence: TGTGCCAGCAGCCTCCCGGGACAGCGATTTTACGAGCAGTACTTC. The rearrangement uses TRBV27 and TRBJ2-7, with 7 bases fitting TRBD1. CDR1 and CDR2 (germline): MNHEY, SMNVEV (reference sequence). J gave up 4 bases and V 6 bases, and 12 bases lay outside the gene matches. The CDR3 runs to 15 residues.